The TCR beta chain under discussion was sequenced for a study of T cell responses to AZD1222 COVID-19 vaccine. Whole-study context: Whether given at about 4 or about 12 weeks, second doses were pooled.

Sequencing was performed with immunoSEQ multiplex PCR; in TCRdb, only in-frame clones are kept and a portion is missing. The sample has around 130,000 clones, under 95% seen once; the top ten hold about 5.3%. Notes on the study in general: Without day 14 samples, only post-peak T cell repertoires were studied. Of the AZD1222 recipients, only 5 to 7 were seropositive at baseline. Clonal diversity may have been underestimated in mostly white British donors.

Note on this clone: Its antigen is as yet unknown.

Sequencing used peripheral blood, obtained on day 0 of AZD1222 vaccination. This clonotype was obtained from an adult in good health.

The CDR3 coding sequence is TGTGCCAGTAAAGAACAGGGCAATAACTATGGCTACACCTTC. Residues: CASKEQGNNYGYTF. The rearrangement joins TRBV19 to TRBJ1-2; tentatively, D is TRBD1 (6 bases). V shed 7 bases and J shed 1 base, with 13 bases lying between them. CDR1 is LNHDA and CDR2 is SQIVND in the germline V gene (reference sequence). This CDR3 contains 14 residues.